This paragraph reports one T cell receptor beta chain. Its antigen is undetermined. The sample is drawn from a study of T-cell reconstitution after alpha-beta-depleted transplantation in children. Whole-study findings and limits: Alpha-beta T cells present about two months after transplant were reported to originate from several hundred expanded graft clones. Diversity of TCRbeta at day 60 was high in some patients, arising from surviving recipient T cells and thymic progenitors. T-cell numbers and diversity, one year after transplant, stemmed largely from T cells that were newly produced.

The CDR3 spans 13 residues. Germline values: CDR1 DFQATT, CDR2 SNEGSKA (reference sequence). Trimming took off 1 base at V and 6 bases at J, with 12 bases between the two ends. Construction of the TCRbeta library involved unique molecular identifiers. Using its own MiXCR run on the PCR reads, TCRdb lists one record per CDR3 protein. The sample lists about 420,000 distinct CDR3 sequences; under 20% were seen once. The source is a boy under three years old who had a stem cell transplant for Wiskott-Aldrich syndrome, so the T cells may come from the graft donor. The rearrangement joins TRBV20-1 to TRBJ1-2, with unresolved D. The input for sequencing was PBMCs, mostly from graft donor cells, taken 360 days after TCRalphabeta/CD19-depleted stem cell transplant. Here the CDR3 reads CSARVPDLDGYTF. CDR3 DNA sequence: TGCAGTGCTAGAGTCCCAGACTTGGATGGCTACACCTTC.